The 23 T cell receptor beta chains presented below share a single source sample, sequenced in a study of cytomegalovirus exposure and HLA in healthy donors. Amplification used 60 Vbeta primers and 13 Jbeta primers. Using immunoSEQ multiplex PCR, the repertoire was profiled, and TCRdb retains in-frame clones only, with some absent. This sample has under 150,000 clones; around 77% occur once, and the top ten carry roughly 0.9%. Specimen: PBMCs. These receptors were collected from a woman in her fifties or sixties in good health and CMV-seronegative.

This chain links TRBV4-1 with TRBJ2-1, with 12 bases that match TRBD2. The germline gives CDR1 MGHRA, CDR2 YSYEKL. The V gene end was trimmed by 2 bases and the J gene end by 6 bases; junction bases not matched to a gene: 5. This CDR3 is 16 amino acids long. The DNA of the CDR3 is TGCGCCAGCAGCCAATTTCTAGCGGGGGGGCGCAATGAGCAGTTCTTC. Its protein is CASSQFLAGGRNEQFF.

A remark on this clone: Other DNA sequences in the same sample also yield this CDR3. This sequence joins TRBV19 and TRBJ2-1, with 9 bases matching TRBD2. Germline loops: CDR1 LNHDA, CDR2 SQIVND (reference sequence). The CDR3 sequence is 20 residues long. V shed 1 base and J 4 bases; nucleotides not matched to a gene: 17. The chain's CDR3 is CASSIGLAGPTHLTYNEQFF. The CDR3 region has the DNA TGTGCCAGTAGTATAGGTCTAGCGGGACCGACACACCTAACTTACAATGAGCAGTTCTTC.

The gene calls are TRBV10-3 and TRBJ2-7; possible D gene TRBD2, 5 bases. From germline, CDR1 is ENHRY and CDR2 SYGVKD. The CDR3 is 14 residues long. V was shortened by 5 bases and J by 0 bases, with 11 bases between the two germline ends. CDR3 sequence: CAISNGIASYEQYF. For the CDR3, the DNA is TGTGCCATCAGTAACGGGATCGCCTCCTACGAGCAGTACTTC.

This rearrangement joins TRBV4-1 to TRBJ1-3, with D perhaps matching TRBD1 (6 bases). The CDR3 totals 15 residues. Between the trimmed V and J ends, which lost 1 base and 4 bases, there was a span of 11 bases. The germline V gene encodes CDR1 MGHRA and CDR2 YSYEKL. The CDR3 nucleotides are TGCGCCAGCAGCCAAGCTCGGGGGGGCGGAAACACCATATATTTT. It codes for CASSQARGGGNTIYF.

The rearrangement joins TRBV28 to TRBJ2-2; 8 nucleotides line up with TRBD2. The V segment lost 9 bases and the J segment 3 bases; nucleotides outside the gene matches: 9. The CDR3 runs to 15 residues. Per germline, CDR1 MDHEN and CDR2 SYDVKM. In DNA, the CDR3 is TGTGCCAGTCGAACAGAGCGGGGGTACACCGGGGAGCTGTTTTTT. Amino acids: CASRTERGYTGELFF.

The chain links TRBV10-3 to TRBJ2-2, with D maybe TRBD1 (5 bases). V was clipped by 4 bases and J by 4 bases, with 16 bases between them. The CDR3 contains 16 residues. The germline CDR1 and CDR2 sequences are ENHRY and SYGVKD. CDR3 region: CAISGTQWGGTGELFF. In DNA form, the CDR3 reads TGTGCCATCAGTGGCACTCAGTGGGGCGGCACCGGGGAGCTGTTTTTT.

CDR3 residues: CASSLGLAGSSTDTQYF. Written as DNA, the CDR3 is TGTGCCAGCAGCTTGGGTTTAGCGGGCTCTAGCACAGATACGCAGTATTTT. The genes are TRBV7-6 and TRBJ2-3, with TRBD2 identical over 7 bases. This CDR3 region has 17 residues. Germline CDR1 reads SGHVS; CDR2 reads FNYEAQ. V lost 3 bases to trimming and J lost 0 bases; unmatched junction nucleotides: 9.

The chain couples TRBV9 to TRBJ2-1; 9 bases are shared with TRBD2. The CDR3 runs to 15 residues. The germline CDR1 and CDR2 sequences are SGDLS and YYNGEE. Unmatched junction bases numbered 2, after V lost 0 bases and J lost 4 bases. In nucleotides, the CDR3 is TGTGCCAGCAGCGTAGGGCTAGCGGGGTACAATGAGCAGTTCTTC. Translated: CASSVGLAGYNEQFF.

In nucleotides, the CDR3 is TGTGCCAGCAGCCCGCGGGGGAGGTCGAGTGAAGCTTTCTTT. Protein product: CASSPRGRSSEAFF. V and J are TRBV7-8 and TRBJ1-1; D might be TRBD1 (5 bases). This CDR3 has 14 amino acids. CDR1 SGHVS and CDR2 FQNEAQ come from the germline V gene. V gave up 5 bases and J gave up 7 bases, with 17 bases separating them.

J is TRBJ2-2 and V is TRBV7-3; a weak D match, TRBD2 (5 bases). V lost 4 bases and J 6 bases, leaving 15 bases between the germline ends. The CDR3 totals 15 residues. Looked up from germline, CDR1 is SGHTA and CDR2 is FQGTGA. DNA for the CDR3: TGTGCCAGCAGCTCAACTACTATGAGGGCCGGGGAGCTGTTTTTT. Translating gives CASSSTTMRAGELFF.

V gene TRBV7-9 combines with J gene TRBJ2-2, with 9 bases identical to TRBD2. The CDR3 runs to 16 residues. Trimming cost V 5 bases and J 0 bases; bases outside gene matches: 4. Germline assignment: CDR1 SEHNR and CDR2 FQNEAQ (reference sequence). CDR3 nucleotide sequence: TGTGCCAGCAGCGCTTCTAGCGGGACGAACACCGGGGAGCTGTTTTTT. It codes for CASSASSGTNTGELFF. Based on the CDR3 plus reference TRBV7-9 and TRBJ2-2, the full variable domain is DTGVSQNPRHKITKRGQNVTFRCDPISEHNRLYWYRQTLGQGPEFLTYFQNEAQLEKSRLLSDRFSAERPKGSFSTLEIQRTEQGDSAMYLCASSASSGTNTGELFFGEGSRLTVL.

This clone was seen just once. This rearrangement joins TRBV9 to TRBJ1-1; no clear D gene. The germline V gene encodes CDR1 SGDLS and CDR2 YYNGEE. The V and J ends lost 2 bases and 7 bases respectively, with 12 bases between them. There are 13 residues in the CDR3. The CDR3 nucleotides are TGTGCCAGCAGCGTGAGGGAGACCGGTGAAGCTTTCTTT. It encodes CASSVRETGEAFF.

This clone came up once. The genes are TRBV2 and TRBJ1-4; D is unclear. Trimming took off 2 bases at V and 7 bases at J, with 14 bases between the two ends. In germline, CDR1 is SNHLY, CDR2 FYNNEI. This CDR3 is 15 amino acids long. The CDR3 sequence is CASSETAVVREKLFF. The CDR3 DNA is TGTGCCAGCAGTGAAACGGCGGTGGTACGTGAAAAACTGTTTTTT. Full variable domain (missing parts from reference TRBV2 and TRBJ1-4): EPEVTQTPSHQVTQMGQEVILRCVPISNHLYFYWYRQILGQKVEFLVSFYNNEISEKSEIFDDQFSVERPDGSNFTLKIRSTKLEDSAMYFCASSETAVVREKLFFGSGTQLSVL.

This clone was recorded once. This sequence joins TRBV7-3 and TRBJ1-2; 8 bases line up with TRBD1. Germline CDR1 and CDR2: SGHTA and FQGTGA. J gave up 4 bases and V 5 bases, and 6 bases lay outside the gene matches. The CDR3 runs to 14 residues. CDR3 DNA: TGTGCCAGCAGCCCGGGGACAGGCGCCTATGGCTACACCTTC. Protein product: CASSPGTGAYGYTF.

This clone has a handful of counts. The chain couples TRBV11-3 to TRBJ2-3; the D is unclear. V gave up 4 bases and J gave up 5 bases, with 10 bases separating them. Germline V lookup: CDR1 SGHNT, CDR2 YENEEA. CDR3 length: 13 residues. CDR3 sequence: CASSWVRGDTQYF. The CDR3 DNA sequence: TGTGCCAGCAGCTGGGTAAGAGGAGATACGCAGTATTTT.

V gene TRBV28 combines with J gene TRBJ2-4; 8 bases map to TRBD2. This CDR3 is built from 13 residues. Germline CDR1 is MDHEN and CDR2 is SYDVKM. V shed 7 bases and J 6 bases; nucleotides not matched to a gene: 5. Written as DNA, the CDR3 is TGTGCCAGCAAGCCCGGGGGGGTAAACATTCAGTACTTC. Protein: CASKPGGVNIQYF.

The rearrangement uses TRBV21-1 and TRBJ2-2; the table calls TRBD1, which could not be checked here. TRBV21-1 is reported as a pseudogene. The length of the CDR3 is 16 residues. CDR3 in DNA: TGTGCCAGCGACGCGGGTGAGGGGGTAAACACCGGGGAGCTGTTTTTT. Its protein is CASDAGEGVNTGELFF.

The V and J genes are TRBV5-1 and TRBJ2-5; TRBD1 agrees at 8 bases. Germline assignment: CDR1 SGHRS and CDR2 YFSETQ. The CDR3 has 19 amino acids. The trim removed 4 bases at V and 2 bases at J, leaving 19 bases unmatched. The chain's CDR3 is CASSQEPGTGRLTQETQYF. CDR3 nucleotide sequence: TGCGCCAGCAGCCAGGAACCCGGGACAGGCAGGCTGACACAAGAGACCCAGTACTTC.

The rearrangement links TRBV29-1 to TRBJ2-1; the match to TRBD2 covers 9 bases. The V gene end was trimmed by 1 base and the J gene end by 4 bases; junction bases not matched to a gene: 8. Germline CDR1 SQVTM, CDR2 ANQGSEA. This CDR3 contains 16 residues. In DNA, the CDR3 is TGCAGCGTTGAAGGATCAGCGGGAGGAGGGTACAATGAGCAGTTCTTC. It is translated as CSVEGSAGGGYNEQFF.

Only a few counts were recorded for this clone. This chain connects TRBV25-1 to TRBJ2-4; 7 positions agree with TRBD1. Germline CDR1 MGHDK, CDR2 SYGVNS. Losses at the gene ends were 4 bases for V and 1 base for J; bases not matched to a gene: 4. The CDR3 covers 15 residues. Here the CDR3 DNA reads TGTGCCAGCAGTGCACAACAGGGGGCCAAAAACATTCAGTACTTC. Protein product: CASSAQQGAKNIQYF.

This chain joins TRBV7-9 and TRBJ1-4, with unresolved D. Looked up from germline, CDR1 is SEHNR and CDR2 is FQNEAQ (reference sequence). This CDR3 region has 16 residues. V lost 6 bases, J lost 0 bases, and 14 bases lay in between. The CDR3: CASRGSEEATNEKLFF. The DNA of the CDR3 is TGTGCCAGCAGAGGTAGCGAGGAAGCAACTAATGAAAAACTGTTTTTT.

V and J are TRBV7-8 and TRBJ1-4; D is possibly TRBD1 (5 bases). The V and J ends lost 5 bases and 5 bases respectively, with 18 bases between them. The CDR3 length is 16 residues. Germline CDR1 SGHVS, CDR2 FQNEAQ. The CDR3 is CASSITGLPSNEKLFF. The CDR3 DNA reads as TGTGCCAGCAGCATAACAGGCCTCCCCTCGAATGAAAAACTGTTTTTT.

The V and J genes are TRBV4-1 and TRBJ1-2; the D gene is possibly TRBD1 (5 bases). The CDR3 sequence is 16 residues long. Trimming removed 3 bases at V and 4 bases at J, with 18 bases between. The germline V gene has CDR1 MGHRA and CDR2 YSYEKL. The CDR3 sequence is CASSQPRRGEFYGYTF. CDR3 DNA sequence: TGCGCCAGCAGCCAGCCGCGGAGGGGCGAATTCTATGGCTACACCTTC.